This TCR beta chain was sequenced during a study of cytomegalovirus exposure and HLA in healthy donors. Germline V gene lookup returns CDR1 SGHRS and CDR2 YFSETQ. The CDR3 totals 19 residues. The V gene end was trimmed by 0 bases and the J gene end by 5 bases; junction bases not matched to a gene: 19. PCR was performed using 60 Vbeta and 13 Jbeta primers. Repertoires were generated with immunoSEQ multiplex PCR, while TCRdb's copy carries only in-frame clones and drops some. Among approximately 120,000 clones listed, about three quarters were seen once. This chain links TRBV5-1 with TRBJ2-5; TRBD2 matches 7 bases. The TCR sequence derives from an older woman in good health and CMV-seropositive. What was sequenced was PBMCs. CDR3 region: CASSLVAGTTNLIRETQYF. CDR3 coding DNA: TGCGCCAGCAGCTTGGTGGCGGGGACTACCAACCTAATAAGGGAGACCCAGTACTTC.